This T cell receptor (beta chain) stems from a study of molecular identifiers for immune sequencing clone quantification. Library preparation followed earlier protocols using designated TCR primers. TCRdb used MiXCR to reprocess the PCR reads, holding one entry per CDR3 protein. The table shows roughly 320,000 distinct CDR3 sequences, with about 20% occurring only once. Using 10%, 30% or 50% RNA, naive CD8 libraries were derived from approximately 20,000 to 1,000,000 sorted cells. Using a CD8+CD4-CCR7+CD45RA+ phenotype, naive CD8 T cells were sorted. This clonotype has just a few counts. The CDR3 sequence is 15 residues long. V lost 3 bases and J lost 7; bases outside the gene matches: 8. Germline loops: CDR1 LGHNA, CDR2 YSLEER.

The sample taken for sequencing was naive CD8+ T cells from blood, with Jurkat cell RNA spiked in. As to subset: FACS-sorted CD8+CD4-CCR7+CD45RA+ naive T cells. The sequence derives from a human donor in good health. Some libraries in this study had Jurkat cell RNA spiked in. This chain connects TRBV4-3 to TRBJ2-3, with 9 bases identical to TRBD2. The CDR3 spells CASSQASGILNTQYF. The CDR3 bases are TGCGCCAGCAGCCAGGCTAGCGGGATTTTGAATACGCAGTATTTT.